Listed below are T cell receptor beta chains from one sample, sequenced in a study of cytomegalovirus exposure and HLA in healthy donors. The method was immunoSEQ multiplex PCR; TCRdb's version includes in-frame clones alone and lacks a portion of them. This table holds some 140,000 clones, 70% to 80% found once. Sequenced input: PBMCs. These receptors all stem from a woman aged 50 to 60 in good health and CMV-seropositive. The CDR3 runs from the conserved cysteine through the conserved F or W. The D gene is left open where the match is weak. Not all rows give a size; the values are once, few, many and, for expanded clones, a class.

V gene	clone size	D gene	J gene	CDR3 protein	CDR3 DNA
TRBV2	-	TRBD1	TRBJ1-5	CASRGTGVQPQHF	TGTGCCAGCAGGGGGACAGGGGTACAACCCCAGCATTTT
TRBV6-6	-	-	TRBJ1-5	CASRQNTRGGNQPQHF	TGTGCCAGCAGACAAAATACCAGGGGTGGCAATCAGCCCCAGCATTTT
TRBV30	-	TRBD2	TRBJ2-3	CAWVTGGADTQYF	TGTGCCTGGGTGACGGGGGGGGCAGATACGCAGTATTTT
TRBV29-1	-	TRBD1	TRBJ1-2	CSVDGTGDNYGYTF	TGCAGCGTTGACGGGACAGGGGATAACTATGGCTACACCTTC
TRBV15	-	-	TRBJ1-6	CATSRQGNSPLHF	TGTGCCACCAGCAGACAGGGAAATTCACCCCTCCACTTT
TRBV9	few	-	TRBJ2-7	CASSVSEVGYEQYF	TGTGCCAGCAGCGTATCAGAGGTCGGCTACGAGCAGTACTTC
TRBV19	-	TRBD1	TRBJ2-7	CASSTWTGVTYEQYF	TGTGCCAGTAGTACCTGGACAGGGGTGACCTACGAGCAGTACTTC
TRBV30	-	-	TRBJ2-2	CAWSRDFLVTGELFF	TGTGCCTGGAGCCGGGACTTCCTGGTCACCGGGGAGCTGTTTTTT
TRBV11-2	-	-	TRBJ2-7	CASSLGGSYEQYF	TGTGCCAGCAGCTTAGGCGGGTCCTACGAGCAGTACTTC
TRBV7-6	few	-	TRBJ2-5	CASSLTIQGARETQYF	TGTGCCAGCAGCTTGACAATACAGGGTGCCCGGGAGACCCAGTACTTC
TRBV5-8	-	-	TRBJ1-2	CASSFRTTGYTF	TGTGCCAGCAGCTTCAGAACGACAGGCTACACCTTC
TRBV28	-	TRBD1	TRBJ1-1	CASSSRTGEAFF	TGTGCCAGCAGTTCCCGGACAGGTGAAGCTTTCTTT
TRBV19	once	-	TRBJ2-2	CASSIGTGIYTGELFF	TGTGCCAGTAGTATAGGGACGGGAATCTACACCGGGGAGCTGTTTTTT
TRBV28	few	TRBD1	TRBJ2-3	CASSRTGTGFTDTQYF	TGTGCCAGCAGCCGGACCGGGACAGGATTCACAGATACGCAGTATTTT
TRBV18	-	TRBD1	TRBJ2-1	CASSPPGGQGYEQFF	TGTGCCAGCTCACCACCGGGGGGACAGGGCTATGAGCAGTTCTTC
TRBV6-1	few	-	TRBJ1-2	CASSESRQHYGYTF	TGTGCCAGCAGTGAAAGTCGACAGCACTATGGCTACACCTTC
TRBV29-1	-	TRBD1	TRBJ1-4	CSAGGTGETEKLFF	TGCAGCGCAGGGGGGACAGGGGAAACGGAAAAACTGTTTTTT
TRBV7-9	few	TRBD1	TRBJ1-2	CASSLSQGASGYTF	TGTGCCAGCAGCTTGTCTCAGGGGGCGTCTGGCTACACCTTC
TRBV15	-	TRBD1	TRBJ2-3	CATSRLQGADTQYF	TGTGCCACCAGCAGACTACAGGGGGCAGATACGCAGTATTTT
TRBV19	few	TRBD1	TRBJ1-5	CASSRDSQLYSNQPQHF	TGTGCCAGTAGTCGGGACAGCCAGCTTTATAGCAATCAGCCCCAGCATTTT
TRBV5-1	-	TRBD1	TRBJ2-5	CASSGQGRQETQYF	TGCGCCAGCAGCGGACAGGGTAGGCAAGAGACCCAGTACTTC
TRBV7-3	-	TRBD2	TRBJ2-3	CASSHQLSGGHTDTQYF	TGTGCCAGCAGCCACCAACTTAGCGGGGGCCACACAGATACGCAGTATTTT
TRBV11-2	-	TRBD2	TRBJ2-1	CASSPGGSYNEQFF	TGTGCCAGCAGCCCGGGGGGGTCCTACAATGAGCAGTTCTTC
TRBV5-6	-	TRBD2	TRBJ2-5	CASSSGTSGQETQYF	TGTGCCAGCAGCTCCGGGACTAGCGGCCAAGAGACCCAGTACTTC
TRBV27	-	TRBD2	TRBJ2-3	CASSRWTSGGVADTQYF	TGTGCCAGCAGTAGATGGACTAGCGGGGGGGTGGCAGATACGCAGTATTTT